This T cell receptor beta chain emerged from a study of blood T cells in healthy people across ages. V shed 0 bases, J shed 6 bases, and the junction held 3 bases outside the gene matches. CDR3 length equals 15 residues. CDR1 is SGDLS and CDR2 is YYNGEE in the germline V gene. A second 7 to 11 cycle PCR used barcoded and J-beta primers. MiXCR was run by TCRdb on the 5' RACE reads, yielding one entry per CDR3 protein. This table has about 1.1 million distinct CDR3 sequences, less than 45% appearing once. The sequencing input was blood. The clonotype comes from a man between 18 and 29 years old in good health. The chain has TRBV9 and TRBJ1-4, with TRBD1 matching over 9 bases. Here the CDR3 DNA reads TGTGCCAGCAGCGTAGATGGGACAGGGCATGAAAAACTGTTTTTT. Translation gives CASSVDGTGHEKLFF.